This T cell receptor (beta chain) was retrieved from a study of blood T cell repertoires in COVID-19. Study as a whole: Spain, Italy and the United States supplied samples that represented acute and convalescent COVID-19. The cDNA or gDNA used as material had been derived from T cells, B-cell-depleted T cells, or PBMCs.

V lost 5 bases and J lost 7, with 17 bases in between. This CDR3 comprises 15 residues. Germline CDR1 MNHNY, CDR2 SVGAGI (reference sequence). Methods used by the authors: Amplification from reference gene primers served as the basis for estimated nucleated cell counts. Sequenced by immunoSEQ multiplex PCR; TCRdb stores in-frame clones only, minus some. From that table come the V and J calls and clone size; the DNA was used to work out D and trimming. The sample shows 110,000 to 150,000 clones, around 79% of them seen only once. The sample taken for sequencing was peripheral blood. This TCR was sampled from a man aged 45-65 years with active or convalescent COVID-19. The V call is TRBV6-6, the J call TRBJ1-4, with a possible D match to TRBD1 (6 bases). This chain's CDR3 is CASSKGVGLGEKLFF. The CDR3 coding sequence is TGTGCCAGCAGTAAGGGGGTCGGGTTGGGTGAAAAACTGTTTTTT.